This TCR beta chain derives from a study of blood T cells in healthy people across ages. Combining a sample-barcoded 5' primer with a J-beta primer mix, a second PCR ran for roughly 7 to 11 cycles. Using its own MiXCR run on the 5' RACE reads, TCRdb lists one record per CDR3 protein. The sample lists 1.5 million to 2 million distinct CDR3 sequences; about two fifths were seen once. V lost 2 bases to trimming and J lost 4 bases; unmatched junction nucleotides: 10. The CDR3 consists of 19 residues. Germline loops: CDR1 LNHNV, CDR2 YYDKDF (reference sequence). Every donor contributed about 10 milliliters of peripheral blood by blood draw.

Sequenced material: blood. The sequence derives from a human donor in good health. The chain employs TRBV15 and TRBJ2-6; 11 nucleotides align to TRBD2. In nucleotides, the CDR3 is TGTGCCACCAGCAGACGACTAGCGGGGACCTGGCCGGGGGCCAACGTCCTGACTTTC. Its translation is CATSRRLAGTWPGANVLTF.